What follows is one T cell receptor beta chain and its context. Trimming shortened V by 2 bases and J by 2 bases, and 9 bases separated the two germline ends. Germline V gives CDR1 SQVTM, CDR2 ANQGSEA. The CDR3 consists of 13 residues. How the authors handled the data: Reference gene primer amplification gave estimated nucleated cell counts. Repertoires were generated with immunoSEQ multiplex PCR, while TCRdb's copy carries only in-frame clones and drops some. V, J and clone size reflect that table, while D and trimming were determined from the DNA. The sample yields under 150,000 clones, 90% seen once. The data derive from a study of blood T cell repertoires in COVID-19. Across the whole study: Donors in the United States, Italy and Spain gave samples during acute or convalescent COVID-19. The analysed material was cDNA or gDNA that came from T cells, B-cell-depleted T cells, or PBMCs.

The sequencing sample was made of peripheral blood. The sequence came from a human donor with active COVID-19. The donor label of this sample is uncertain. The chain links TRBV29-1 to TRBJ2-5; D gene ambiguous. The CDR3 DNA reads as TGCAGCGTTGAAACTTCGGGTCAAGAGACCCAGTACTTC. This sequence encodes CSVETSGQETQYF.